This entry concerns a single T cell receptor (beta chain). Its target is not known. This sample is part of a study of vaccination and CD4 T cells after COVID-19. Background on the study: Drawing of post-COVID samples took place a median about 97 days after diagnosis (range 35 to 161).

Specified treatment: approximately nine-day PBMC culture with coronavirus spike peptide pools or control peptides (ViraFEST assay). Positive PCR tests dated from March to December 2020, predating US Alpha, Beta and Delta variants. CDR1 and CDR2 (germline): SGHTA, FQGNSA. The V gene lost 5 bases and the J gene lost 9 bases, with 17 bases spanning the gap. This CDR3 is built from 15 residues. Cultured CD4+ T-cell DNA underwent Oncomine TCR Beta short-read sequencing. From cultured CD4+ T cells, genomic DNA was extracted. TCRdb processed the PCR reads anew with MiXCR; each CDR3 protein has one entry. Among approximately 10,000 distinct CDR3 sequences listed, around 23% were seen once.

The chain carries TRBV7-2 and TRBJ1-6; D is ambiguous. Sequenced: cultured CD4+ T cells from blood. The receptor was isolated from a human donor with COVID-19. CDR3 DNA: TGTGCCAGCAGCCCTTCGCGGGGAGTTGGTTCACCCCTCCACTTT. Translated, it gives CASSPSRGVGSPLHF.